Shown below are 21 T cell receptor beta chains from a single sample sequenced in a study of cytomegalovirus exposure and HLA in healthy donors. 13 Jbeta primers and 60 Vbeta primers were used for the PCR. Sequencing used immunoSEQ multiplex PCR; TCRdb keeps in-frame clones, though not all of them. The sample has 50,000 to 55,000 clones; approximately 52% are singletons. The sample was PBMCs. These receptors all stem from a human donor in good health.

This clone was picked up a small number of times. J is TRBJ1-1 and V is TRBV6-5; TRBD1 is a possible D gene (6 bases). The V gene lost 6 bases and the J gene lost 6 bases, with 17 bases spanning the gap. The length of the CDR3 is 14 residues. Germline V gene lookup returns CDR1 MNHEY and CDR2 SVGAGI. Here the CDR3 DNA reads TGTGCCAGCAGGGGGACACCCCGAGACGCTGAAGCTTTCTTT. It yields the protein CASRGTPRDAEAFF.

The chain employs TRBV5-1 and TRBJ2-5; D call uncertain. Per the germline V gene, CDR1 is SGHRS and CDR2 is YFSETQ. Trimming shortened V by 0 bases and J by 5 bases, and 8 bases separated the two germline ends. The CDR3 contains 13 residues. The CDR3 here is CASSLAGFETQYF. In nucleotides, the CDR3 is TGCGCCAGCAGCTTGGCCGGTTTCGAGACCCAGTACTTC.

The V gene is TRBV9, the J gene TRBJ2-1, with 9 positions matching TRBD2. V was pared by 1 base and J by 7 bases, with 9 bases of the junction left unmatched. The CDR3 runs to 16 residues. In germline, CDR1 is SGDLS, CDR2 YYNGEE. CDR3 DNA sequence: TGTGCCAGCAGCGTATTCGGGACTAGCAGCCGGAATGAGCAGTTCTTC. This encodes CASSVFGTSSRNEQFF.

The chain employs TRBV30 and TRBJ2-3; 7 nucleotides line up with TRBD1. Germline V gene sequence: CDR1 GTSNPN, CDR2 SVGIG (reference sequence). The CDR3 is 13 residues long. Losses at the gene ends were 5 bases for V and 5 bases for J; bases not matched to a gene: 7. As DNA, the CDR3 is TGTGCCTGGGACCACTACAGGGGAGATACGCAGTATTTT. Its translation: CAWDHYRGDTQYF. Based on the CDR3 plus reference TRBV30 and TRBJ2-3, the full variable domain is SQTIHQWPATLVQPVGSPLSLECTVEGTSNPNLYWYRQAAGRGLQLLFYSVGIGQISSEVPQNLSASRPQDRQFILSSKKLLLSDSGFYLCAWDHYRGDTQYFGPGTRLTVL.

With regard to this clone: One end of the junction fails to match germline, which may point to a read error. The CDR3: CSSSLETGYYEQYF. The CDR3 coding sequence is TGTTCCAGCAGCTTAGAAACCGGGTACTACGAGCAGTACTTC. This chain joins TRBV7-9 and TRBJ2-7; no reliable D call. This CDR3 spans 14 amino acids. Germline assignment: CDR1 SEHNR and CDR2 FQNEAQ (reference sequence).

J is TRBJ2-4 and V is TRBV5-4; 16 bases fit TRBD2. Trimming at V came to 0 bases and at J to 13 bases, leaving 19 bases not matched to a gene. Looked up from germline, CDR1 is SGHNT and CDR2 is YYREEE (reference sequence). The CDR3 is 20 amino acids. The CDR3, as DNA: TGTGCCAGCAGCTTGGAGTCGGGACTAGCGGGGGGGCAAGGGGTCTCTGGACAGTACTTC. Its translation: CASSLESGLAGGQGVSGQYF.

J is TRBJ1-1 and V is TRBV7-9, with D hard to call. Germline V gene data show CDR1 as SEHNR and CDR2 as FQNEAQ (reference sequence). This CDR3 has 15 amino acids. Trimming took 4 bases from V and 1 from J, leaving 13 bases between them. CDR3 sequence (DNA): TGTGCCAGCAGCTCTTCCCGCGCCACGAACACTGAAGCTTTCTTT. Its translation is CASSSSRATNTEAFF.

This rearrangement joins TRBV4-2 to TRBJ1-1, with D hard to call. Germline CDR1 LGHNA, CDR2 YNFKEQ. The CDR3 is made up of 14 amino acids. Trimming stripped 0 bases from V and 6 bases from J, with 11 bases between. The CDR3 region has the DNA TGTGCCAGCAGCCAAGATGGAGAGGTGTCTGAAGCTTTCTTT. Residues: CASSQDGEVSEAFF.

This clone was detected only a few times. The chain combines TRBV19 with TRBJ1-3; D is perhaps TRBD1 (6 bases). This CDR3 has 16 residues. CDR1 and CDR2 from the germline V gene are LNHDA and SQIVND (reference sequence). Deletions cut 3 bases from V and 2 bases from J, with 14 bases between. CDR3 loop: CASSIRGRGTGNTIYF. In nucleotides, the CDR3 is TGTGCCAGTAGTATTAGGGGCAGGGGAACTGGAAACACCATATATTTT.

J is TRBJ1-6 and V is TRBV7-9; 11 bases match TRBD1. CDR3 size: 15 residues. Losses at the gene ends were 4 bases for V and 10 bases for J; bases not matched to a gene: 6. CDR1 SEHNR and CDR2 FQNEAQ come from the germline V gene (reference sequence). The DNA of the CDR3 is TGTGCCAGCAGCTCGGACAGGGGGCTTGAGTCACCCCTCCACTTT. It specifies CASSSDRGLESPLHF.

The V gene is TRBV29-1, the J gene TRBJ2-7, with no clear D. This CDR3 is 11 amino acids long. CDR1 is SQVTM, CDR2 ANQGSEA, per germline. CDR3 sequence (DNA): TGCAGTGTAGCTGACGCCTACGAGCAGTACTTC. This encodes CSVADAYEQYF.

The rearrangement joins TRBV13 to TRBJ2-7; maybe TRBD1 (5 bases). In germline, CDR1 is PRHDT, CDR2 FYEKMQ (reference sequence). V was trimmed by 5 bases and J by 4 bases, leaving 12 bases between them. CDR3 length: 13 residues. The CDR3 DNA sequence: TGTGCCAGCAGCAGGGGCAGAACATACGAGCAGTACTTC. Protein product: CASSRGRTYEQYF.

A few counts support this clone. The rearrangement joins TRBV7-6 to TRBJ2-7; a possible D gene is TRBD2 (6 bases). CDR3 size: 15 residues. With 5 bases removed from V and 1 base from J, the gap between germline ends came to 15 bases. In germline, CDR1 is SGHVS, CDR2 FNYEAQ. CDR3 DNA: TGTGCCAGCAGCCGGGACCCCGGAGGGTCCTACGAGCAGTACTTC. As protein: CASSRDPGGSYEQYF.

CDR3 DNA: TGTGCCAGTAGCCTTGGACAGGGGATATGGCCCCAGCATTTT. Amino acid sequence: CASSLGQGIWPQHF. The rearrangement uses TRBV19 and TRBJ1-5, with 9 bases fitting TRBD1. With V trimmed by 6 bases and J by 9 bases, 9 bases remained unmatched. Germline V lookup: CDR1 LNHDA, CDR2 SQIVND (reference sequence). CDR3 size: 14 residues.

The chain joins TRBV15 to TRBJ2-7; TRBD2 is a possible D gene (6 bases). Germline assignment: CDR1 LNHNV and CDR2 YYDKDF (reference sequence). This CDR3 spans 16 amino acids. V shed 1 base and J shed 3 bases, with 16 bases lying between them. In DNA form, the CDR3 reads TGTGCCACCAGCAGAGTTGGGAGGACAACTAACTACGAGCAGTACTTC. As protein: CATSRVGRTTNYEQYF.

V is TRBV29-1 and J is TRBJ2-2; 10 nucleotides match TRBD2. Germline assignment: CDR1 SQVTM and CDR2 ANQGSEA. The CDR3 runs to 15 residues. The junction had 9 bases not matched to a gene; V was cut back by 4 bases and J by 7 bases. The CDR3 sequence is CSVVRTSGLGGELFF. CDR3 in DNA: TGCAGCGTTGTCCGGACTAGCGGCCTCGGCGGGGAGCTGTTTTTT.

This clone was observed a few times. V usage is TRBV30 and J usage is TRBJ2-3; no clear D. V gave up 2 bases and J gave up 5 bases, with 8 bases separating them. Per germline, CDR1 GTSNPN and CDR2 SVGIG (reference sequence). The CDR3 covers 12 residues. CDR3 amino acids: CAWSPAKDTQYF. In DNA, the CDR3 is TGTGCCTGGAGTCCTGCTAAAGATACGCAGTATTTT.

This clone is medium-sized within its sample. The chain has TRBV7-8 and TRBJ1-3; unclear D gene. This CDR3 is 14 amino acids long. Germline V CDR1 and CDR2: SGHVS, FQNEAQ. Trimming left V 5 bases short and J 2 bases short, with 10 bases between. This CDR3 reads CASSTDWPGNTIYF. The CDR3 DNA follows: TGTGCCAGCAGCACCGACTGGCCTGGAAACACCATATATTTT.

V usage is TRBV19 and J usage is TRBJ1-5; D might be TRBD1 (6 bases). V was trimmed by 5 bases and J by 7 bases, leaving 15 bases between them. The germline CDR1 and CDR2 sequences are LNHDA and SQIVND (reference sequence). This CDR3 comprises 14 residues. CDR3 residues: CASSPTGLGQPQHF. The CDR3 nucleotides are TGTGCCAGTAGTCCCACAGGGCTTGGACAGCCCCAGCATTTT.

This chain uses TRBV30 with TRBJ1-3, with a weak D call TRBD1 (6 bases). In germline, CDR1 is GTSNPN, CDR2 SVGIG (reference sequence). The V end was cut by 5 bases, the J end by 3 bases, with 11 bases between. This CDR3 is built from 13 residues. CDR3: CAWAETGGNTIYF. In DNA, the CDR3 is TGTGCCTGGGCCGAGACAGGTGGAAACACCATATATTTT.

This chain uses TRBV11-1 with TRBJ2-7, with D possibly matching TRBD2 (6 bases). Deletions cut 3 bases from V and 3 bases from J, with 12 bases between. The CDR3 consists of 14 residues. Germline CDR1 SGHAT, CDR2 FQDESV (reference sequence). This chain's CDR3 is CASSLRGNFYEQYF. In DNA, the CDR3 is TGTGCCAGCAGCTTGCGGGGAAACTTCTACGAGCAGTACTTC.